This T cell receptor (beta chain) was sequenced for a study of cytomegalovirus exposure and HLA in healthy donors. Germline lookup yields CDR1 LNHDA and CDR2 SQIVND (reference sequence). CDR3 length: 13 residues. J was trimmed by 4 bases and V by 5 bases; bases with no gene match: 2. PCR employed 60 Vbeta and 13 Jbeta primers. Assay: immunoSEQ multiplex PCR; the TCRdb copy retains only in-frame clones and omits some. The profile shows about 150,000 clones, 75% to 85% of them singletons. The sample consisted of PBMCs. The chain is built from TRBV19 and TRBJ2-1; 7 bases are a match to TRBD2. This sequence originates from a man between 50 and 59 years old in good health and CMV-seropositive. The CDR3 DNA sequence: TGTGCCAGTAGTGGGGAGGGGTACAATGAGCAGTTCTTC. Translating gives CASSGEGYNEQFF.